The 22 T cell receptor beta chains below were found in one sample sequenced in a study of blood T cell repertoires in COVID-19. Generated by immunoSEQ multiplex PCR, the TCRdb table keeps only in-frame clones and is missing some. The sample holds approximately 170,000 clones, roughly 91% seen once. Material for sequencing was peripheral blood. The source of these receptors is a man aged 50 or older who had recovered from COVID-19.

CDR3 nucleotide sequence: TGCGCCAGCAGCTTGGGGACAGGGGACACCGGGGAGCTGTTTTTT. This sequence encodes CASSLGTGDTGELFF. The rearrangement uses TRBV5-1 and TRBJ2-2, with 9 bases identical to TRBD1. The CDR3 totals 15 residues. V gave up 0 bases and J gave up 3 bases; unmatched junction bases: 0. Per the germline V gene, CDR1 is SGHRS and CDR2 is YFSETQ. Supplemented by reference TRBV5-1 and TRBJ2-2, the full variable domain reads KAGVTQTPRYLIKTRGQQVTLSCSPISGHRSVSWYQQTPGQGLQFLFEYFSETQRNKGNFPGRFSGRQFSNSRSEMNVSTLELGDSALYLCASSLGTGDTGELFFGEGSRLTVL.

The DNA for the CDR3 is TGTGCCAGCAGCGGACAGGGTAGGGAAAAACTGTTTTTT. It specifies CASSGQGREKLFF. V and J are TRBV9 and TRBJ1-4, with TRBD1 matching over 7 bases. The germline V gene has CDR1 SGDLS and CDR2 YYNGEE. Trimming removed 3 bases from V and 8 bases from J; junction bases left unmatched: 4. The CDR3 extends over 13 amino acids. Full variable domain (remainder filled in from reference TRBV9 and TRBJ1-4): DSGVTQTPKHLITATGQRVTLRCSPRSGDLSVYWYQQSLDQGLQFLIQYYNGEERAKGNILERFSAQQFPDLHSELNLSSLELGDSALYFCASSGQGREKLFFGSGTQLSVL.

The chain combines TRBV6-5 with TRBJ2-7, with 8 positions matching TRBD1. The germline CDR1 and CDR2 sequences are MNHEY and SVGAGI. The CDR3 length is 15 residues. V trimming: 6 bases; J trimming: 0 bases; junction bases outside the gene matches: 7. For the CDR3, the DNA is TGTGCCAGCAGCCACGAGGACAGGGTCTCCTACGAGCAGTACTTC. Protein product: CASSHEDRVSYEQYF.

The chain carries TRBV18 and TRBJ2-5, with 10 bases matching TRBD2. V lost 4 bases to trimming and J lost 3 bases; unmatched junction nucleotides: 2. Germline V CDR1 and CDR2: KGHSH, LQKENI. The CDR3 has 14 amino acids. The CDR3, as DNA: TGTGCCAGCTCACATACTAGCGGGGAAGAGACCCAGTACTTC. This encodes CASSHTSGEETQYF.

In its sample, this clone was seen a few times. The V and J genes are TRBV7-2 and TRBJ1-4; TRBD1 might be the D (5 bases). Trimming shortened V by 7 bases and J by 8 bases, and 20 bases separated the two germline ends. The CDR3 is 15 residues long. Germline values: CDR1 SGHTA, CDR2 FQGNSA. CDR3: CASNSPQGQREKLFF. CDR3 nucleotides: TGTGCCAGCAATTCCCCTCAGGGCCAGAGGGAAAAACTGTTTTTT.

V gene TRBV19 combines with J gene TRBJ1-5; TRBD1 matches 7 bases. The length of the CDR3 is 15 residues. V was pared by 7 bases and J by 5 bases, with 11 bases of the junction left unmatched. Germline values: CDR1 LNHDA, CDR2 SQIVND (reference sequence). For the CDR3, the DNA is TGTGCCAGTACTTATGACAGGGACGCTTATCAGCCCCAGCATTTT. This codes for CASTYDRDAYQPQHF.

The chain employs TRBV5-4 and TRBJ1-2, with TRBD1 matching over 7 bases. The CDR3 has 15 residues. In germline, CDR1 is SGHNT, CDR2 YYREEE (reference sequence). After removal of 4 bases from V and 1 base from J, the junction contained 7 bases not matched to a gene. CDR3 in amino acids: CASSRDSPLNYGYTF. As DNA, the CDR3 is TGTGCCAGCAGCCGGGACAGTCCCCTTAACTATGGCTACACCTTC.

The genes are TRBV7-9 and TRBJ1-5; 11 nucleotides align to TRBD1. V lost 4 bases and J lost 4; bases outside the gene matches: 6. This CDR3 comprises 16 residues. The germline gives CDR1 SEHNR, CDR2 FQNEAQ (reference sequence). Written as DNA, the CDR3 is TGTGCCAGCAGCTCAACCGGGACAGGGGGGAATCAGCCCCAGCATTTT. This codes for CASSSTGTGGNQPQHF.

The genes are TRBV7-2 and TRBJ1-1; D remains unclear. The CDR3 runs to 14 residues. V was cut by 0 bases and J by 2 bases, with 7 bases left in between. Per germline, CDR1 SGHTA and CDR2 FQGNSA. Here the CDR3 DNA reads TGTGCCAGCAGCTTAGCCCTAACTAACACTGAAGCTTTCTTT. Its translation: CASSLALTNTEAFF.

This clone was seen a single time. This chain joins TRBV24-1 and TRBJ2-3, with TRBD1 matching 8 bases. Per the germline V gene, CDR1 is KGHDR and CDR2 is SFDVKD. CDR3 size: 16 residues. V lost 4 bases to trimming and J lost 0 bases; unmatched junction nucleotides: 5. The chain's CDR3 is CATSETRGRSTDTQYF. CDR3 DNA sequence: TGTGCCACCAGTGAAACCAGGGGGCGCAGCACAGATACGCAGTATTTT.

The V gene is TRBV14, the J gene TRBJ2-7, with D tentatively TRBD2 (5 bases). This CDR3 comprises 14 residues. The ends were cut back, 1 base at V and 4 bases at J, with 11 bases in the middle. The germline V gene has CDR1 SGHDN and CDR2 FVKESK. CDR3 sequence (DNA): TGTGCCAGCAGCCAAGGGCCGGGGATGTACGAGCAGTACTTC. Protein sequence: CASSQGPGMYEQYF.

The rearrangement links TRBV2 to TRBJ2-7; D is perhaps TRBD2 (5 bases). Germline CDR1 reads SNHLY; CDR2 reads FYNNEI. The CDR3 extends over 14 amino acids. The V end was cut by 0 bases, the J end by 4 bases, with 10 bases between. CDR3 coding DNA: TGTGCCAGCAGTGAAGCGCTCGGGGTATACGAGCAGTACTTC. Translating gives CASSEALGVYEQYF.

Only one count was recorded for this clone. The V call is TRBV20-1, the J call TRBJ2-1, with D hard to call. Germline V gene data show CDR1 as DFQATT and CDR2 as SNEGSKA (reference sequence). The CDR3 is made up of 17 amino acids. V lost 3 bases, J lost 0 bases, and 18 bases lay in between. CDR3 residues: CSASGLDGPSSYNEQFF. In DNA form, the CDR3 reads TGCAGTGCTAGTGGGCTAGACGGCCCGAGCTCCTACAATGAGCAGTTCTTC.

The rearrangement joins TRBV7-6 to TRBJ1-1, with a possible D match to TRBD1 (6 bases). Germline CDR1 is SGHVS and CDR2 is FNYEAQ. This CDR3 is 14 amino acids long. With 1 base removed from V and 4 bases from J, the gap between germline ends came to 10 bases. The CDR3 DNA follows: TGTGCCAGCAGCTTAGGACGGGGGGCCACTGAAGCTTTCTTT. Translating gives CASSLGRGATEAFF.

V usage is TRBV9 and J usage is TRBJ2-7; TRBD1 is a possible D gene (6 bases). The CDR3 has 16 residues. Between the trimmed V and J ends, which lost 0 bases and 2 bases, there was a span of 15 bases. Germline assignment: CDR1 SGDLS and CDR2 YYNGEE. The CDR3 sequence is CASSVEVGASTYEQYF. Here the CDR3 DNA reads TGTGCCAGCAGCGTAGAGGTGGGGGCGTCAACCTACGAGCAGTACTTC. Based on the CDR3 plus reference TRBV9 and TRBJ2-7, the full variable domain is DSGVTQTPKHLITATGQRVTLRCSPRSGDLSVYWYQQSLDQGLQFLIQYYNGEERAKGNILERFSAQQFPDLHSELNLSSLELGDSALYFCASSVEVGASTYEQYFGPGTRLTVT.

CDR3 sequence reads: CASIDPGDRADTQYF. CDR3 bases: TGTGCCAGTATCGATCCGGGAGACCGGGCAGATACGCAGTATTTT. The V gene is TRBV19, the J gene TRBJ2-3; possible D gene TRBD2, 6 bases. The germline gives CDR1 LNHDA, CDR2 SQIVND (reference sequence). V shed 7 bases and J shed 4 bases, with 18 bases lying between them. CDR3 size: 15 residues.

This CDR3 is CASSLTGGDYGYTF. The CDR3, as DNA: TGTGCCAGCAGCTTAACAGGGGGTGACTATGGCTACACCTTC. The chain couples TRBV7-2 to TRBJ1-2, with 8 nucleotides matching TRBD1. The CDR3 consists of 14 residues. CDR1 and CDR2 (germline): SGHTA, FQGNSA. V trimming: 2 bases; J trimming: 3 bases; junction bases outside the gene matches: 2. Using reference TRBV7-2 and TRBJ1-2 for the parts outside the CDR3, the full variable domain is GAGVSQSPSNKVTEKGKDVELRCDPISGHTALYWYRQSLGQGLEFLIYFQGNSAPDKSGLPSDRFSAERTGGSVSTLTIQRTQQEDSAVYLCASSLTGGDYGYTFGSGTRLTVV.

The gene calls are TRBV29-1 and TRBJ1-4; 8 bases map to TRBD1. The J segment lost 3 bases and the V segment lost 6 bases, leaving 3 bases of the junction unmatched. Per germline, CDR1 SQVTM and CDR2 ANQGSEA. The CDR3 sequence is 13 residues long. In DNA form, the CDR3 reads TGCAGCGTGACAGGGGCCCCTAATGAAAAACTGTTTTTT. Translation: CSVTGAPNEKLFF.

The chain couples TRBV7-3 to TRBJ2-7; 8 bases are shared with TRBD2. The CDR3 runs to 14 residues. The junction had 8 bases not matched to a gene; V was cut back by 4 bases and J by 6 bases. Germline V gene sequence: CDR1 SGHTA, CDR2 FQGTGA. The CDR3 spells CASSSKAGASEQYF. Here the CDR3 DNA reads TGTGCCAGCAGCTCAAAAGCGGGGGCCAGCGAGCAGTACTTC.

This chain uses TRBV5-1 with TRBJ2-1, with TRBD1 identical over 9 bases. V lost 4 bases, J lost 4 bases, and 3 bases stayed unmatched. Germline V gives CDR1 SGHRS, CDR2 YFSETQ. There are 14 residues in the CDR3. DNA for the CDR3: TGCGCCAGCAGCGAGACAGGGGGATACAATGAGCAGTTCTTC. It codes for CASSETGGYNEQFF.

This chain joins TRBV2 and TRBJ2-1, with 12 bases matching TRBD2. CDR3 length equals 16 residues. V dropped 4 bases and J dropped 8; count of bases not matched to a gene: 9. Germline V gives CDR1 SNHLY, CDR2 FYNNEI. CDR3 residues: CASSGRTSGNLYEQFF. The CDR3 nucleotides are TGTGCCAGCAGTGGGAGGACTAGCGGGAATCTGTATGAGCAGTTCTTC.

This rearrangement joins TRBV7-6 to TRBJ2-2; 10 bases match TRBD2. This CDR3 spans 18 amino acids. Germline loops: CDR1 SGHVS, CDR2 FNYEAQ. J lost 2 bases, V lost 5 bases, and 11 bases had no gene match. DNA of the CDR3: TGTGCCAGCAGCACCGTTCCTACTAGCGGGGTTAACACCGGGGAGCTGTTTTTT. This translates into CASSTVPTSGVNTGELFF.